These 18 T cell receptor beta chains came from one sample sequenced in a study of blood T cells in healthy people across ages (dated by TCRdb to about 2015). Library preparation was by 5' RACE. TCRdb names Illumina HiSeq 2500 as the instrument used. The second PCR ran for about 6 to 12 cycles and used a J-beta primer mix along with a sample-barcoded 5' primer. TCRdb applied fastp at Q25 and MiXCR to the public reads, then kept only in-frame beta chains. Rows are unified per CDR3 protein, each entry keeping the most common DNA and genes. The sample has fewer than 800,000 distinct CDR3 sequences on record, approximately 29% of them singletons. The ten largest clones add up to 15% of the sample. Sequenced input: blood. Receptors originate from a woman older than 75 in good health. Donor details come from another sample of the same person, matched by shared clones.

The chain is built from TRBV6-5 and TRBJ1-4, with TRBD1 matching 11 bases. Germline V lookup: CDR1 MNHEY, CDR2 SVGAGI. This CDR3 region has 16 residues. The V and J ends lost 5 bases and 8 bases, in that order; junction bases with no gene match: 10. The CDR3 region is CASSKTGTGGREKLFF. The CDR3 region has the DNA TGTGCCAGCAGTAAAACCGGGACAGGGGGTCGAGAAAAACTGTTTTTT.

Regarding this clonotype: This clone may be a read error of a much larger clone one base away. CDR3 in DNA: TGTGCCAGCAGCTGTACCCGGACAGGGTATGGCTACACCTTC. Protein sequence: CASSCTRTGYGYTF. V gene TRBV5-6 combines with J gene TRBJ1-2, with TRBD1 identical over 8 bases. The CDR3 runs 14 residues. Germline V gene sequence: CDR1 SGHDT, CDR2 YYEEEE. The V segment lost 3 bases and the J segment 5 bases; nucleotides outside the gene matches: 6.

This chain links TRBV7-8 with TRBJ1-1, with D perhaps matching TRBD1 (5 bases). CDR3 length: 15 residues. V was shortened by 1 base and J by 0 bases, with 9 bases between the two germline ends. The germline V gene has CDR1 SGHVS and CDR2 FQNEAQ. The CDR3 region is CASSLEGRMNTEAFF. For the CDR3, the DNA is TGTGCCAGCAGCTTAGAGGGACGGATGAACACTGAAGCTTTCTTT.

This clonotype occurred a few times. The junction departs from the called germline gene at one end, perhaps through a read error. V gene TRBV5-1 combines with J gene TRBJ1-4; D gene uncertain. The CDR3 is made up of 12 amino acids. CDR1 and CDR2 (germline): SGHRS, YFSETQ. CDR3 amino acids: CASSLGREKRFF. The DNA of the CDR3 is TGCGCCAGCAGCTTGGGACGGGAAAAACGGTTTTTT.

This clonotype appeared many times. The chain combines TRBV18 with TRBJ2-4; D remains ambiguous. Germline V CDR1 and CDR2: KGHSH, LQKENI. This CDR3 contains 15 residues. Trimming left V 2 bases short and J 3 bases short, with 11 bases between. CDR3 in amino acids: CASSPKRKVKNIQYF. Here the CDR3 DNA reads TGTGCCAGCTCACCAAAGCGCAAGGTCAAAAACATTCAGTACTTC.

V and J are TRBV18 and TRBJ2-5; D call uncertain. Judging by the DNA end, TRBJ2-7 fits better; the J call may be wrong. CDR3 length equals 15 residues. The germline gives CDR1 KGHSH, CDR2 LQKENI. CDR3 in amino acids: CASSLTVMAGGEQYF. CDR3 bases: TGTGCCAGCTCACTCACTGTCATGGCCGGCGGCGAGCAGTACTTC.

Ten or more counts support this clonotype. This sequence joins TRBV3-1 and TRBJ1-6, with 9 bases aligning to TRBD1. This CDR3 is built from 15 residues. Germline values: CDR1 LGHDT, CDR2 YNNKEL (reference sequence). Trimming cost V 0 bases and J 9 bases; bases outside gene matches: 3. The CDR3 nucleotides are TGTGCCAGCAGCCAAGAGGGGACAGGGACTTCACCCCTCCACTTT. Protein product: CASSQEGTGTSPLHF.

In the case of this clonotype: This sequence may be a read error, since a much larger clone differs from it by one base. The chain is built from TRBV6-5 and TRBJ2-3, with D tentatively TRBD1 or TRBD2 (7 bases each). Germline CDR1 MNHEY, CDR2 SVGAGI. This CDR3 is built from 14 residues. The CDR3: CASSPTGTTGTQYF. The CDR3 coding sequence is TGTGCCAGCAGCCCGACAGGGACTACAGGTACGCAGTATTTT.

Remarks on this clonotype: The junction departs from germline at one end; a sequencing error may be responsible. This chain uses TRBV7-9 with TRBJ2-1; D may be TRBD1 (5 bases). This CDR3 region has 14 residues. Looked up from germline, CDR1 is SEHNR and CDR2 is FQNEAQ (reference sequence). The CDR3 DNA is TGTGCCGGCAGCCCTGGGGCGTATAACAATGAGCAGTTCTTC. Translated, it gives CAGSPGAYNNEQFF.

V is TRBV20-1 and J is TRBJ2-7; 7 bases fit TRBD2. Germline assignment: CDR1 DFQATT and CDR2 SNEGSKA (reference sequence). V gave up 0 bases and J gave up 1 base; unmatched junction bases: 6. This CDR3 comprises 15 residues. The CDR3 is CSARDYVGGSYEQYF. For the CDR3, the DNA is TGCAGTGCTAGAGATTACGTCGGGGGGTCCTACGAGCAGTACTTC.

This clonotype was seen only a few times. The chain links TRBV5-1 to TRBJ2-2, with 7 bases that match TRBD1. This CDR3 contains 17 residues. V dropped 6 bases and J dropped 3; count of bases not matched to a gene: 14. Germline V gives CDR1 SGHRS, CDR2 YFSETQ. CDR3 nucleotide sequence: TGCGCCAGCACTCGACATTCCCAGGGGGTAGACACCGGGGAGCTGTTTTTT. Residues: CASTRHSQGVDTGELFF.

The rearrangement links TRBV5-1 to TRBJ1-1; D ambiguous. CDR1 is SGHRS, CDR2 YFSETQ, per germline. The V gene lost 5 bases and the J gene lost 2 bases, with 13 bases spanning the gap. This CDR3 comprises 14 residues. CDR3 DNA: TGCGCCAGCAGGCCTGCCTCAGCTAACACTGAAGCTTTCTTT. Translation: CASRPASANTEAFF.

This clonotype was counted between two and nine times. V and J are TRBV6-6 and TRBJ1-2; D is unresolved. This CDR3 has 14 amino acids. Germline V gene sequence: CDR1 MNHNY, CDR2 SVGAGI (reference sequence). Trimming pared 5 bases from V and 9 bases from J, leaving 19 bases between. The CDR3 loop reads CASSPPMNLFSYTF. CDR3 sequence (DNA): TGTGCCAGCAGTCCCCCCATGAACCTGTTTAGCTACACCTTC.

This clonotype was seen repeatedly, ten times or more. DNA of the CDR3: TGTGCCAGCAGTTTAGTCACGGTCAGGGGGCGCATTCAGTACTTC. Its protein product is CASSLVTVRGRIQYF. The J gene is TRBJ2-4, the V gene TRBV12-3 or TRBV12-4; 8 positions match TRBD1. The CDR3 is made up of 15 amino acids. V gave up 1 base and J gave up 9 bases; unmatched junction bases: 8.

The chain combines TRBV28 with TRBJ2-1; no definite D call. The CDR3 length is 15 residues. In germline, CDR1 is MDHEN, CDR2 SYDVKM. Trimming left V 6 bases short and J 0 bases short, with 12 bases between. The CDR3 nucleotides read TGTGCCAGCAGGCGACTGTTCAGCTCCTACAATGAGCAGTTCTTC. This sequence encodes CASRRLFSSYNEQFF.

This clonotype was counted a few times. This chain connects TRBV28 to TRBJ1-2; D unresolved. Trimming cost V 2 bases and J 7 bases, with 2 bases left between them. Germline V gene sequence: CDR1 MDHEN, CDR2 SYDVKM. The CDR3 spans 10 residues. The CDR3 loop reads CASSLGGYTF. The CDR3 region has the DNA TGTGCCAGCAGTTTAGGTGGCTACACCTTC.

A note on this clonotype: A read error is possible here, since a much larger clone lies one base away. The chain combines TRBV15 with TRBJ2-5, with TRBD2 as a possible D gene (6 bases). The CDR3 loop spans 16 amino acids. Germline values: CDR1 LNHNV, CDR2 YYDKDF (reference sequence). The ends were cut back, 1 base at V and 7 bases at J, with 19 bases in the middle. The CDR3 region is CATSRGGLGPGGTQYF. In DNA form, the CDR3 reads TGTGCCACCAGCAGAGGAGGCTTAGGGCCCGGGGGGACCCAGTACTTC.

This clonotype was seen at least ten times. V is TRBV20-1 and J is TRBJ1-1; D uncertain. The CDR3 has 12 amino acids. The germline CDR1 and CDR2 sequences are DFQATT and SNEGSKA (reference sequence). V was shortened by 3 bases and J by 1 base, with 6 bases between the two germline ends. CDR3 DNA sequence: TGCAGTGCTAGCCTCAGGAACACTGAAGCTTTCTTT. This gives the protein CSASLRNTEAFF.